This is a list of T cell receptor beta chains from one sample in a study of human T cells and chemical hapten exposure. From the RACE reads, TCRdb called clonotypes with MiXCR, one entry per CDR3 protein. The sample carries about 350,000 distinct CDR3 sequences, 6% to 7% recorded once. Sequenced material: whole blood, taken in connection with sensitization to the hapten diphenylcyclopropenone (DPC). These receptors all come from a woman under 30 with alopecia areata. Some clones in this sample may be carry-over from other donors' samples. Both conserved end residues are part of each CDR3. A D gene is named only where the DNA matches it firmly. For some rows the clone size is stated as once, few or many, or as a class when expanded; others skip it.

TRBJ1-1,TRBV6-2/TRBV6-3,.,.,CASSYREATEAFF,TGTGCCAGCAGTTACCGCGAGGCTACTGAAGCTTTCTTT
TRBJ2-7,TRBV7-9,few,TRBD1,CAFHGQGPYEQYF,TGTGCCTTTCATGGACAGGGACCCTACGAGCAGTACTTC
TRBJ2-5,TRBV2,many,.,CASSGGQETQYF,TGTGCCAGCAGTGGGGGACAAGAGACCCAGTACTTC
TRBJ1-5,TRBV20-1,many,.,CSASTSQPQHF,TGCAGTGCTAGCACTTCCCAGCCCCAGCATTTT
TRBJ2-4,TRBV27,few,.,CASSHTEGRPKNIQYF,TGTGCCAGCAGCCACACTGAGGGGCGCCCCAAAAACATTCAGTACTTC
TRBJ1-5,TRBV6-1,few,TRBD1,CASRDFPGQNSNQPQHF,TGTGCCAGCAGGGACTTCCCGGGACAGAATAGCAATCAGCCCCAGCATTTT
TRBJ1-1,TRBV6-1,many,.,CASSEGGQNTEAFF,TGTGCCAGCAGTGAAGGGGGACAGAACACTGAAGCTTTCTTT
TRBJ2-5,TRBV20-1,.,.,CSASRGGPKETQYF,TGCAGTGCTAGTCGCGGGGGCCCGAAAGAGACCCAGTACTTC
TRBJ1-5,TRBV7-9,.,.,CASSPPGAAYSNQPQHF,TGTGCCAGCAGCCCCCCGGGCGCAGCTTATAGCAATCAGCCCCAGCATTTT
TRBJ1-1,TRBV7-2,few,.,CASSPEGGPRRIF,TGTGCCAGCAGCCCAGAGGGGGGACCCCGACGAATCTTT
TRBJ2-7,TRBV6-5,.,TRBD2,CASSYGGGAVEQYF,TGTGCCAGCAGTTATGGCGGGGGGGCGGTTGAGCAGTACTTC
TRBJ2-5,TRBV20-1,.,.,CSARELRSQETQYF,TGCAGTGCTAGAGAGCTAAGAAGCCAAGAGACCCAGTACTTC
TRBJ2-3,TRBV5-1,few,TRBD1,CASTRQGQGSDTQYF,TGCGCCAGCACCCGACAGGGACAGGGGTCAGATACGCAGTATTTT
TRBJ2-3,TRBV7-2,.,TRBD1,CASSLPGQVPWDTQYF,TGTGCCAGCAGCCTACCGGGACAGGTCCCTTGGGATACGCAGTATTTT
TRBJ1-4,TRBV6-5,many,TRBD1,CASSTGTGFEKLFF,TGTGCCAGCAGTACCGGGACAGGGTTTGAAAAACTGTTTTTT
TRBJ1-5,TRBV21-1,few,.,CASSKVGRGKEPQHF,TGTGCCAGCAGCAAAGTTGGCAGGGGAAAAGAGCCCCAGCATTTT
TRBJ1-1,TRBV10-3,many,.,CAISRGSGNTEAFF,TGTGCCATCAGTAGAGGGTCGGGCAACACTGAAGCTTTCTTT
TRBJ2-3,TRBV5-1,few,TRBD2,CASSDGTSGGRYTDTQYF,TGCGCCAGCAGCGACGGGACTAGCGGGGGCCGTTACACAGATACGCAGTATTTT
TRBJ1-1,TRBV7-3,.,.,CASSLGSTEVAFF,TGTGCCAGCAGCTTAGGGTCGACAGAGGTAGCTTTCTTT
TRBJ2-3,TRBV29-1,many,.,CSAEEVTDTQYF,TGCAGCGCGGAGGAGGTCACAGATACGCAGTATTTT
TRBJ2-5,TRBV20-1,.,.,CSASLETQYF,TGCAGTGCTAGTCTAGAGACCCAGTACTTC
TRBJ2-4,TRBV7-9,few,.,CASSPSANIQYF,TGTGCCAGCAGCCCTAGCGCTAACATTCAGTACTTC
TRBJ2-3,TRBV20-1,many,.,CSASSGVGTDTQYF,TGCAGTGCCTCTTCCGGGGTGGGCACAGATACGCAGTATTTT
TRBJ1-6,TRBV4-3,many,.,CASSQEKGSPLHF,TGCGCCAGCAGCCAAGAGAAGGGATCACCCCTCCACTTT
TRBJ1-2,TRBV4-3,few,.,CASSQTGIPLPNYGYTF,TGCGCCAGCAGCCAAACCGGGATACCTCTTCCCAACTATGGCTACACCTTC
TRBJ1-6,TRBV6-5,many,.,CASSSPSLNYNSPLHF,TGTGCCAGCAGCTCCCCTAGCCTAAACTATAATTCACCCCTCCACTTT
TRBJ1-1,TRBV4-3,many,.,CASSQVNGGTEAFF,TGCGCCAGCAGCCAAGTGAATGGGGGCACTGAAGCTTTCTTT
TRBJ2-3,TRBV20-1,few,TRBD2,CSAPRLADDTDTQYF,TGCAGTGCTCCCCGACTAGCGGATGACACAGATACGCAGTATTTT